These 32 T cell receptor beta chains were sequenced from one sample in a study of T cell responses to AZD1222 COVID-19 vaccine. Libraries were prepared by immunoSEQ multiplex PCR; TCRdb keeps only in-frame clonotypes and omits some of them. The table records just over 90,000 clones, approximately 90% of them present only once. This specimen consisted of peripheral blood, obtained 28 days after the second AZD1222 dose. The receptors were gathered from an adult who received the AZD1222 COVID-19 vaccine.

The genes are TRBV14 and TRBJ2-3; 8 bases fit TRBD2. The germline V gene encodes CDR1 SGHDN and CDR2 FVKESK. The CDR3 sequence is 16 residues long. V gave up 4 bases and J gave up 1 base; unmatched junction bases: 7. The CDR3: CASSRRSGSGTDTQYF. Here the CDR3 DNA reads TGTGCCAGCAGCCGTCGGAGCGGGAGTGGCACAGATACGCAGTATTTT.

The genes are TRBV2 and TRBJ2-2, with TRBD2 identical over 13 bases. CDR3 length equals 19 residues. Trimming took 5 bases from V and 0 from J; bases not matched to a gene: 9. Germline loops: CDR1 SNHLY, CDR2 FYNNEI. The CDR3 sequence is CASSTPGLAGAANTGELFF. As DNA, the CDR3 is TGTGCCAGCAGTACACCCGGACTAGCGGGAGCCGCGAACACCGGGGAGCTGTTTTTT.

The V gene is TRBV20-1, the J gene TRBJ2-3; D is unclear. CDR3 length: 8 residues. The V and J ends lost 0 bases and 15 bases respectively, with 4 bases between them. Looked up from germline, CDR1 is DFQATT and CDR2 is SNEGSKA (reference sequence). Here the CDR3 DNA reads TGCAGTGCTAGAGACGGTTATTTT. This codes for CSARDGYF.

The CDR3 region is CAWESGQGISGANVLTF. The CDR3 region has the DNA TGTGCCTGGGAGTCAGGACAGGGGATCTCTGGGGCCAACGTCCTGACTTTC. This rearrangement joins TRBV30 to TRBJ2-6, with TRBD1 matching over 9 bases. J lost 0 bases, V lost 5 bases, and 8 bases had no gene match. The germline CDR1 and CDR2 sequences are GTSNPN and SVGIG (reference sequence). The CDR3 contains 17 residues.

The rearrangement uses TRBV28 and TRBJ2-7, with unresolved D. V was pared by 5 bases and J by 6 bases, with 11 bases between. Per germline, CDR1 MDHEN and CDR2 SYDVKM. The CDR3 loop spans 12 amino acids. The CDR3 region is CASSRFKGEQYF. Here the CDR3 DNA reads TGTGCCAGCAGTCGCTTCAAGGGCGAGCAGTACTTC. The complete variable domain, with remaining parts taken from reference TRBV28 and TRBJ2-7, reads DVKVTQSSRYLVKRTGEKVFLECVQDMDHENMFWYRQDPGLGLRLIYFSYDVKMKEKGDIPEGYSVSREKKERFSLILESASTNQTSMYLCASSRFKGEQYFGPGTRLTVT.

This chain joins TRBV9 and TRBJ1-1; D not certain. The V end was cut by 0 bases, the J end by 6 bases, with 9 bases between. The length of the CDR3 is 13 residues. Germline V gene lookup returns CDR1 SGDLS and CDR2 YYNGEE. Here the CDR3 DNA reads TGTGCCAGCAGCGTAGAGGCTGTATCTGAAGCTTTCTTT. Its translation is CASSVEAVSEAFF. Together with reference TRBV9 and TRBJ1-1, the CDR3 gives the full variable domain: DSGVTQTPKHLITATGQRVTLRCSPRSGDLSVYWYQQSLDQGLQFLIQYYNGEERAKGNILERFSAQQFPDLHSELNLSSLELGDSALYFCASSVEAVSEAFFGQGTRLTVV.

The genes are TRBV11-2 and TRBJ2-7; tentative D call: TRBD2 (5 bases). Germline V CDR1 and CDR2: SGHAT, FQNNGV. Trimming stripped 2 bases from V and 1 base from J, with 12 bases between. This CDR3 contains 15 residues. The CDR3 spells CASSLPGIRSYEQYF. The CDR3 DNA reads as TGTGCCAGCAGCTTACCCGGGATACGGTCCTACGAGCAGTACTTC.

The gene calls are TRBV9 and TRBJ2-2; D gene uncertain. Trimming removed 3 bases at V and 7 bases at J, with 10 bases between. The CDR3 covers 13 residues. Germline CDR1 is SGDLS and CDR2 is YYNGEE. CDR3 coding DNA: TGTGCCAGCAGCGGGACGGTTCACGGGGAGCTGTTTTTT. This translates into CASSGTVHGELFF. Together with reference TRBV9 and TRBJ2-2, the CDR3 gives the full variable domain: DSGVTQTPKHLITATGQRVTLRCSPRSGDLSVYWYQQSLDQGLQFLIQYYNGEERAKGNILERFSAQQFPDLHSELNLSSLELGDSALYFCASSGTVHGELFFGEGSRLTVL.

The chain employs TRBV18 and TRBJ2-2; perhaps TRBD2 as D (6 bases). V was pared by 3 bases and J by 6 bases, with 11 bases between. CDR3 length equals 14 residues. Germline CDR1 is KGHSH and CDR2 is LQKENI. As DNA, the CDR3 is TGTGCCAGCTCACCGAGGGAGGATCCCGGGGAGCTGTTTTTT. Protein: CASSPREDPGELFF. The full variable domain, its missing parts supplied by reference TRBV18 and TRBJ2-2, is NAGVMQNPRHLVRRRGQEARLRCSPMKGHSHVYWYRQLPEEGLKFMVYLQKENIIDESGMPKERFSAEFPKEGPSILRIQQVVRGDSAAYFCASSPREDPGELFFGEGSRLTVL.

This chain links TRBV6-2 or TRBV6-3 with TRBJ2-3, with D tentatively TRBD2 (6 bases). The CDR3 consists of 15 residues. Germline V lookup: CDR1 MNHEY, CDR2 SVGEGT. Trimming stripped 5 bases from V and 0 bases from J, with 12 bases between. The CDR3 DNA sequence: TGTGCCAGCAGTCCGCGGGGCTTTAGCACAGATACGCAGTATTTT. Its translation: CASSPRGFSTDTQYF.

As regards this clone: A read error may account for a junction end that differs from germline. The chain couples TRBV2 to TRBJ2-2, with a possible D match to TRBD1 (6 bases). CDR3 length: 13 amino acids. Per germline, CDR1 SNHLY and CDR2 FYNNEI. The DNA of the CDR3 is TGTGCCAGCAGCGAAGGACAGTCCGGGGAGCTGTTTTTT. It codes for CASSEGQSGELFF.

V gene TRBV29-1 combines with J gene TRBJ1-1; 7 positions agree with TRBD1. There are 13 residues in the CDR3. Germline values: CDR1 SQVTM, CDR2 ANQGSEA. V trimming: 3 bases; J trimming: 1 base; junction bases outside the gene matches: 2. DNA for the CDR3: TGCAGCGTTGAGGGACAGACGAACACTGAAGCTTTCTTT. Translated: CSVEGQTNTEAFF.

The rearrangement links TRBV13 to TRBJ1-3; D is unresolved. The ends were cut back, 4 bases at V and 0 bases at J, with 10 bases in the middle. This CDR3 region has 15 residues. The germline V gene has CDR1 PRHDT and CDR2 FYEKMQ (reference sequence). The CDR3 spells CASSSSRSSGNTIYF. The CDR3 region has the DNA TGTGCCAGCAGCTCGTCGAGGAGCTCTGGAAACACCATATATTTT.

The chain couples TRBV7-9 to TRBJ2-1; D gene ambiguous. Germline-derived CDR1 and CDR2 are SEHNR and FQNEAQ (reference sequence). The CDR3 is 18 amino acids. V lost 9 bases and J 6 bases, leaving 30 bases between the germline ends. CDR3 region: CASQQRTTSYKTFNEQFF. CDR3 DNA: TGTGCCAGTCAGCAGCGCACCACCTCCTACAAGACGTTCAATGAGCAGTTCTTC.

The chain uses TRBV5-1 and TRBJ1-1; possibly TRBD1 for D (6 bases). CDR1 SGHRS and CDR2 YFSETQ come from the germline V gene. The CDR3 extends over 15 amino acids. The V end was cut by 5 bases, the J end by 6 bases, with 20 bases between. CDR3 DNA: TGCGCCAGCAGTCTAATCGCCGGGGGGCAGGCTGAAGCTTTCTTT. Protein: CASSLIAGGQAEAFF.

This sequence joins TRBV19 and TRBJ2-7; D might be TRBD2 (6 bases). Trimming shortened V by 5 bases and J by 1 base, and 12 bases separated the two germline ends. Germline V gives CDR1 LNHDA, CDR2 SQIVND (reference sequence). CDR3 size: 14 residues. The CDR3 DNA reads as TGTGCCAGTAGTGGGACTGGCCCGTCCTACGAGCAGTACTTC. Protein product: CASSGTGPSYEQYF.

J is TRBJ2-3 and V is TRBV20-1; no clear D gene. Germline V gene sequence: CDR1 DFQATT, CDR2 SNEGSKA (reference sequence). The V and J ends lost 3 bases and 4 bases respectively, with 11 bases between them. The CDR3 spans 13 residues. The CDR3 spells CSASTSYADTQYF. In nucleotides, the CDR3 is TGCAGTGCTAGTACCTCCTACGCAGATACGCAGTATTTT.

The chain couples TRBV25-1 to TRBJ2-1; 8 positions agree with TRBD2. The V segment lost 7 bases and the J segment 13 bases; nucleotides outside the gene matches: 9. The germline V gene encodes CDR1 MGHDK and CDR2 SYGVNS. There are 12 residues in the CDR3. The CDR3: CASTDGRAYQFF. CDR3 coding DNA: TGTGCCAGCACGGACGGGAGGGCTTATCAGTTCTTC.

V gene TRBV7-9 combines with J gene TRBJ1-1; D possibly corresponds to TRBD1 (6 bases). The CDR3 is 16 residues long. Trimming removed 5 bases at V and 4 bases at J, with 20 bases between. Germline V gene data show CDR1 as SEHNR and CDR2 as FQNEAQ (reference sequence). In DNA, the CDR3 is TGTGCCAGCAGCATCGCTCTGGGGGCGGGGATCACTGAAGCTTTCTTT. Translated: CASSIALGAGITEAFF.

V and J are TRBV2 and TRBJ1-1, with no clear D. Trimming took 3 bases from V and 7 from J, leaving 9 bases between them. This CDR3 contains 12 residues. Germline V lookup: CDR1 SNHLY, CDR2 FYNNEI. CDR3 coding DNA: TGTGCCAGCAGTGAGACGAATAGTGAAGCTTTCTTT. Residues: CASSETNSEAFF.

V and J are TRBV9 and TRBJ2-5; D might be TRBD2 (6 bases). The V end was cut by 4 bases, the J end by 2 bases, with 12 bases between. Germline CDR1 and CDR2: SGDLS and YYNGEE. The length of the CDR3 is 14 residues. CDR3 bases: TGTGCCAGCAGCACCGGGACTGGGCAAGAGACCCAGTACTTC. Translating gives CASSTGTGQETQYF.

The V and J genes are TRBV10-3 and TRBJ1-1; no clear D gene. V was trimmed by 1 base and J by 3 bases, leaving 12 bases between them. The CDR3 length is 15 residues. Germline lookup yields CDR1 ENHRY and CDR2 SYGVKD. As DNA, the CDR3 is TGTGCCATCAGTGAGTGGGCCAAGGAGGACACTGAAGCTTTCTTT. Protein product: CAISEWAKEDTEAFF.

The rearrangement uses TRBV10-1 and TRBJ2-1, with a weak D call TRBD1 (6 bases). Germline values: CDR1 WNHNN, CDR2 SYGVQD (reference sequence). V dropped 5 bases and J dropped 3 bases, with 11 bases sitting between them. The CDR3 is made up of 14 amino acids. The CDR3 sequence is CASSIGGSYNEQFF. CDR3 sequence (DNA): TGCGCCAGCAGTATAGGGGGTAGCTACAATGAGCAGTTCTTC.

The chain employs TRBV3-1 (or the pseudogene TRBV3-2) and TRBJ2-6; a weak D match, TRBD1 (6 bases). The CDR3 loop spans 19 amino acids. The V end was cut by 2 bases, the J end by 2 bases, with 19 bases between. CDR1 and CDR2 from the germline V gene are LGHDT and YNNKEL (reference sequence). CDR3 loop: CASSQLQGLVRTGANVLTF. CDR3 sequence (DNA): TGTGCCAGCAGCCAACTACAGGGTTTAGTGAGGACTGGGGCCAACGTCCTGACTTTC.

The chain uses TRBV29-1 and TRBJ2-1, with unresolved D. The germline V and J ends were trimmed by 2 bases and 4 bases, with 15 bases remaining between them. Germline V CDR1 and CDR2: SQVTM, ANQGSEA. This CDR3 has 15 residues. The CDR3 region is CSVERGPNFYNEQFF. DNA for the CDR3: TGCAGCGTTGAACGTGGTCCCAACTTTTACAATGAGCAGTTCTTC.

CDR3 region: CASTSSGSPDNEQFF. CDR3 DNA sequence: TGTGCCAGCACTTCTAGCGGGAGTCCCGACAATGAGCAGTTCTTC. The chain combines TRBV3-1 (or the pseudogene TRBV3-2) with TRBJ2-1, with 10 bases aligning to TRBD2. The CDR3 contains 15 residues. In germline, CDR1 is LGHDT, CDR2 YNNKEL (reference sequence). J gave up 5 bases and V 7 bases, and 8 bases lay outside the gene matches.

J is TRBJ2-7 and V is TRBV18; a weak D match, TRBD2 (5 bases). The CDR3 spans 15 residues. The ends were cut back, 6 bases at V and 0 bases at J, with 15 bases in the middle. CDR1 is KGHSH and CDR2 is LQKENI in the germline V gene. Here the CDR3 DNA reads TGTGCCAGCTCGTACTCGGACTTGAACTCCTACGAGCAGTACTTC. Translation: CASSYSDLNSYEQYF.

The chain employs TRBV27 and TRBJ1-3; TRBD1 aligns across 7 bases. Per the germline V gene, CDR1 is MNHEY and CDR2 is SMNVEV (reference sequence). The CDR3 loop spans 14 amino acids. V shed 6 bases and J 1 base; nucleotides not matched to a gene: 3. DNA for the CDR3: TGTGCCAGCAGCCCGACAGGGTCTGGAAACACCATATATTTT. Amino acid sequence: CASSPTGSGNTIYF.

The table lists this clone with a few counts. The rearrangement joins TRBV7-9 to TRBJ1-1, with a possible D match to TRBD1 (5 bases). Trimming took 7 bases from V and 0 from J, leaving 12 bases between them. The germline CDR1 and CDR2 sequences are SEHNR and FQNEAQ (reference sequence). This CDR3 has 14 residues. CDR3 protein: CASKDKPLNTEAFF. CDR3 nucleotides: TGTGCCAGCAAGGACAAACCTCTGAACACTGAAGCTTTCTTT.

A single count supports this clone. The chain couples TRBV27 to TRBJ2-5; 13 bases fit TRBD2. The CDR3 runs 16 residues. J gave up 5 bases and V 5 bases, and 8 bases lay outside the gene matches. Germline V lookup: CDR1 MNHEY, CDR2 SMNVEV (reference sequence). CDR3 sequence (DNA): TGTGCCAGCAGTCCCGGACTAGCGGGAGTAGGGGAGACCCAGTACTTC. It yields the protein CASSPGLAGVGETQYF.

The CDR3 here is CASSLVGGQMNTEAFF. The CDR3 DNA reads TGTGCCAGCAGCTTAGTCGGGGGACAAATGAACACTGAAGCTTTCTTT. This chain links TRBV7-2 with TRBJ1-1; D perhaps matches TRBD1 (6 bases). The germline V and J ends were trimmed by 1 base and 0 bases, with 12 bases remaining between them. Germline CDR1 and CDR2: SGHTA and FQGNSA. This CDR3 has 16 residues.

This chain connects TRBV5-1 to TRBJ2-2; TRBD2 aligns across 7 bases. Looked up from germline, CDR1 is SGHRS and CDR2 is YFSETQ. The CDR3 covers 17 residues. The ends lost 1 base at V and 8 bases at J; junction bases unmatched: 14. In DNA, the CDR3 is TGCGCCAGCAGCTTGATAATTGCGGCGGGAGTTCCGGGGGAGCTGTTTTTT. Its translation: CASSLIIAAGVPGELFF. Combining the CDR3 with reference TRBV5-1 and TRBJ2-2 gives the whole variable domain KAGVTQTPRYLIKTRGQQVTLSCSPISGHRSVSWYQQTPGQGLQFLFEYFSETQRNKGNFPGRFSGRQFSNSRSEMNVSTLELGDSALYLCASSLIIAAGVPGELFFGEGSRLTVL.